The next 29 T cell receptor beta chains were all read from a single sample in a study of blood T cells in healthy people across ages (dated by TCRdb to the mid-2010s). The library was generated by 5' RACE. The sequencer was an Illumina HiSeq 2500. A second 7 to 11 cycle PCR used a sample-barcoded 5' primer and a J-beta primer mix. TCRdb reworked the public reads: Q25 trimming with fastp, MiXCR clone assembly, productive beta chains retained. Rows with one shared CDR3 protein collapse into an entry with the most common genes and DNA. This sample comprises some 850,000 distinct CDR3 sequences, around a quarter of them detected only once. Of the sample, over 2.5% falls within the top ten clones. These same data were also listed under a study on T cells of mothers and their children.

The sequenced sample consisted of blood. These receptors all stem from a boy aged 5-17 years in good health.

This chain joins TRBV20-1 and TRBJ2-5; no firm D call. The CDR3 is 14 residues long. V lost 5 bases and J lost 2, with 15 bases in between. Germline V gene data show CDR1 as DFQATT and CDR2 as SNEGSKA (reference sequence). The DNA of the CDR3 is TGCAGTGCTGTGGCCCACCAATTACAAGAGACCCAGTACTTC. Protein sequence: CSAVAHQLQETQYF.

There are a few counts of this clonotype. The chain recombines TRBV7-6 with TRBJ2-3, with D perhaps matching TRBD1 (6 bases). From germline, CDR1 is SGHVS and CDR2 FNYEAQ. V dropped 5 bases and J dropped 1 base, with 13 bases sitting between them. There are 15 residues in the CDR3. CDR3 bases: TGTGCCAGCAGCAACGACAGGTCGGGCACAGATACGCAGTATTTT. The encoded protein is CASSNDRSGTDTQYF. Drawing the rest from reference TRBV7-6 and TRBJ2-3, the complete variable domain is GAGVSQSPRYKVTKRGQDVALRCDPISGHVSLYWYRQALGQGPEFLTYFNYEAQQDKSGLPNDRFSAERPEGSISTLTIQRTEQRDSAMYRCASSNDRSGTDTQYFGPGTRLTVL.

This clonotype was seen only a few times. The chain links TRBV20-1 to TRBJ1-1; TRBD1 is a possible D gene (6 bases). CDR1 and CDR2 from the germline V gene are DFQATT and SNEGSKA (reference sequence). This CDR3 is 15 amino acids long. V dropped 1 base and J dropped 0 bases, with 12 bases sitting between them. CDR3 protein: CSARVGGALNTEAFF. CDR3 bases: TGCAGTGCTAGAGTCGGGGGGGCTTTGAACACTGAAGCTTTCTTT.

The V gene is TRBV5-1, the J gene TRBJ1-2, with unresolved D. The CDR3 contains 12 residues. Germline lookup yields CDR1 SGHRS and CDR2 YFSETQ. Trimming removed 4 bases from V and 4 bases from J, with 8 bases in between. The CDR3 DNA follows: TGCGCCAGCAGCGGTGCCCTCTATGGCTACACCTTC. Amino acids: CASSGALYGYTF.

V gene TRBV5-1 combines with J gene TRBJ2-3, with a possible D match to TRBD1 (6 bases). The CDR3 runs to 16 residues. Germline-derived CDR1 and CDR2 are SGHRS and YFSETQ. Trimming took off 2 bases at V and 0 bases at J, with 13 bases between the two ends. As DNA, the CDR3 is TGCGCCAGCAGCTTCCGGGACACTCCTAGCACAGATACGCAGTATTTT. It codes for CASSFRDTPSTDTQYF.

This clonotype was picked up a small number of times. This chain joins TRBV10-3 and TRBJ2-1; D perhaps matches TRBD1 (6 bases). CDR3 length: 17 residues. Trimming shortened V by 4 bases and J by 4 bases, and 20 bases separated the two germline ends. Germline V lookup: CDR1 ENHRY, CDR2 SYGVKD. The CDR3 bases are TGTGCCATCAGTGTTTCAAGGGGGACCCCAATATACAATGAGCAGTTCTTC. Translated, it gives CAISVSRGTPIYNEQFF.

A few counts support this clonotype. V and J are TRBV5-6 and TRBJ2-6, with D tentatively TRBD2 (6 bases). V lost 6 bases and J lost 1, with 11 bases in between. The CDR3 has 15 residues. Germline V gives CDR1 SGHDT, CDR2 YYEEEE. The CDR3 region has the DNA TGTGCCAGCATCGCGGGGATTTCTGGGGCCAACGTCCTGACTTTC. The encoded protein is CASIAGISGANVLTF.

This clonotype came up a few times. The rearrangement joins TRBV4-2 to TRBJ1-2; no reliable D call. Germline lookup yields CDR1 LGHNA and CDR2 YNFKEQ. The CDR3 runs 15 residues. Trimming left V 0 bases short and J 1 base short, with 9 bases between. In DNA form, the CDR3 reads TGTGCCAGCAGCCAAGACCCGACAATTAACTATGGCTACACCTTC. Its protein is CASSQDPTINYGYTF.

This chain links TRBV5-1 with TRBJ2-1, with 13 positions matching TRBD2. CDR1 SGHRS and CDR2 YFSETQ come from the germline V gene. V gave up 1 base and J gave up 14 bases; unmatched junction bases: 6. This CDR3 region has 14 residues. For the CDR3, the DNA is TGCGCCAGCAGCTTGTCCGGGACTAGCGGGGTGAAGTTCTTC. It yields the protein CASSLSGTSGVKFF. The whole variable domain, filled in from reference TRBV5-1 and TRBJ2-1, reads KAGVTQTPRYLIKTRGQQVTLSCSPISGHRSVSWYQQTPGQGLQFLFEYFSETQRNKGNFPGRFSGRQFSNSRSEMNVSTLELGDSALYLCASSLSGTSGVKFFGPGTRLTVL.

This clonotype has more than one count but fewer than ten. This rearrangement joins TRBV6-1 to TRBJ1-2; 9 nucleotides align to TRBD1. J lost 2 bases, V lost 5 bases, and 9 bases had no gene match. The CDR3 length is 16 residues. The germline gives CDR1 MNHNS, CDR2 SASEGT. CDR3 nucleotide sequence: TGTGCCAGCAGTCCATCACCGGGACAGGGAAACTATGGCTACACCTTC. Protein sequence: CASSPSPGQGNYGYTF.

As regards this clonotype: Just one base apart from a much larger clone, this may be a read error. This chain joins TRBV10-1 and TRBJ2-7; D gene uncertain. From germline, CDR1 is WNHNN and CDR2 SYGVQD (reference sequence). V was clipped by 0 bases and J by 1 base, with 4 bases between them. CDR3 size: 13 residues. The DNA for the CDR3 is TGCGCCAGCAGTGAGTCGAGATCCTACGAGCAGTACTTC. The encoded protein is CASSESRSYEQYF.

This chain joins TRBV6-1 and TRBJ1-1; 9 bases map to TRBD1. The trim removed 6 bases at V and 4 bases at J, leaving 6 bases unmatched. The CDR3 is 14 residues long. CDR1 is MNHNS and CDR2 is SASEGT in the germline V gene. CDR3 coding DNA: TGTGCCAGCAGCGCCCGGGACAGGGCCACTGAAGCTTTCTTT. Translation gives CASSARDRATEAFF.

This clonotype showed up just a few times. V usage is TRBV29-1 and J usage is TRBJ2-1; 10 bases fit TRBD1. CDR3 size: 16 residues. Germline V gene sequence: CDR1 SQVTM, CDR2 ANQGSEA. V trimming: 4 bases; J trimming: 6 bases; junction bases outside the gene matches: 12. The chain's CDR3 is CSVVGGPGQGSNEQFF. The DNA of the CDR3 is TGCAGCGTTGTTGGAGGACCGGGACAGGGGTCCAATGAGCAGTTCTTC.

This clonotype has only a few counts. The chain recombines TRBV27 with TRBJ2-3; 7 bases are shared with TRBD1. This CDR3 has 15 residues. V lost 7 bases to trimming and J lost 5 bases; unmatched junction nucleotides: 12. Germline V gene sequence: CDR1 MNHEY, CDR2 SMNVEV (reference sequence). CDR3 residues: CASTLIGGRGDTQYF. As DNA, the CDR3 is TGTGCCAGCACCCTAATAGGGGGCCGAGGAGATACGCAGTATTTT.

This clonotype was seen more than once but under ten times. The chain carries TRBV6-5 and TRBJ2-5, with 7 bases that match TRBD1. V gave up 2 bases and J gave up 6 bases; unmatched junction bases: 9. The germline V gene encodes CDR1 MNHEY and CDR2 SVGAGI. CDR3 size: 15 residues. The CDR3 here is CASSYTFQGVKTQYF. The CDR3 DNA sequence: TGTGCCAGCAGTTACACGTTTCAGGGGGTGAAGACCCAGTACTTC.

The V gene is TRBV7-9, the J gene TRBJ2-3; D remains unclear. The germline V and J ends were trimmed by 3 bases and 5 bases, with 15 bases remaining between them. The CDR3 is 15 amino acids. CDR1 and CDR2 (germline): SEHNR, FQNEAQ (reference sequence). The CDR3 protein is CASSLPSEAGDTQYF. The CDR3 DNA follows: TGTGCCAGCAGCTTGCCCAGCGAAGCAGGAGATACGCAGTATTTT.

This clonotype was observed a handful of times. The V and J genes are TRBV18 and TRBJ1-1; 7 positions match TRBD1. The germline V gene has CDR1 KGHSH and CDR2 LQKENI. This CDR3 has 15 residues. The trim removed 5 bases at V and 1 base at J, leaving 7 bases unmatched. In DNA form, the CDR3 reads TGTGCCAGCTCATCGGTACAGGGGTCGAACACTGAAGCTTTCTTT. It translates to CASSSVQGSNTEAFF.

This chain joins TRBV20-1 and TRBJ2-7, with D uncertain. V was cut by 1 base and J by 5 bases, with 9 bases left in between. The CDR3 length is 12 residues. Per the germline V gene, CDR1 is DFQATT and CDR2 is SNEGSKA (reference sequence). This CDR3 is CSARGGIDEQYF. The CDR3 DNA reads as TGCAGTGCTAGAGGGGGAATTGACGAGCAGTACTTC.

Comment on this clonotype: A junction boundary mismatches the germline segment, possibly from a read error. V gene TRBV6-6 combines with J gene TRBJ2-1; 11 bases are shared with TRBD1. This CDR3 is 14 amino acids long. CDR1 MNHNY and CDR2 SVGAGI come from the germline V gene (reference sequence). CDR3 residues: CAISRTGGKNEQFF. As DNA, the CDR3 is TGTGCCATCAGTAGGACAGGGGGCAAGAATGAGCAGTTCTTC.

The chain combines TRBV10-2 with TRBJ1-2; D remains unclear. Trimming removed 3 bases at V and 8 bases at J, with 13 bases between. Looked up from germline, CDR1 is WSHSY and CDR2 is SAAADI. The CDR3 length is 13 residues. CDR3 nucleotide sequence: TGCGCCAGCAGTGACGAGTGGAATTGGGGCTACACCTTC. Protein: CASSDEWNWGYTF.

This clonotype was observed a handful of times. The chain joins TRBV2 to TRBJ2-2, with D unclear. The CDR3 totals 14 residues. Trimming left V 2 bases short and J 3 bases short, with 7 bases between. Germline V CDR1 and CDR2: SNHLY, FYNNEI. The CDR3 DNA sequence: TGTGCCAGCAGTGAATATGGGGACACCGGGGAGCTGTTTTTT. Translation: CASSEYGDTGELFF.

This clonotype has a handful of counts. J is TRBJ2-3 and V is TRBV27; D not certain. The germline V gene has CDR1 MNHEY and CDR2 SMNVEV (reference sequence). The CDR3 sequence is 14 residues long. V was trimmed by 4 bases and J by 1 base, leaving 9 bases between them. DNA of the CDR3: TGTGCCAGCAGTTGGGTGGACCGCACAGATACGCAGTATTTT. Amino acids: CASSWVDRTDTQYF.

The chain combines TRBV27 with TRBJ1-1; a weak D match, TRBD1 (5 bases). The germline CDR1 and CDR2 sequences are MNHEY and SMNVEV (reference sequence). The CDR3 contains 16 residues. Trimming took off 5 bases at V and 4 bases at J, with 20 bases between the two ends. The CDR3 spells CASSLTVGDEGTEAFF. CDR3 in DNA: TGTGCCAGCAGTCTCACGGTTGGGGACGAGGGCACTGAAGCTTTCTTT.

The chain has TRBV5-1 and TRBJ1-5, with TRBD1 identical over 8 bases. Germline loops: CDR1 SGHRS, CDR2 YFSETQ. Germline trimming cut 4 bases from V and 0 bases from J; bases unmatched to any gene: 12. The CDR3 totals 18 residues. The DNA of the CDR3 is TGCGCCAGCAGCCGACCCCCGGGACAGGAGCATAGCAATCAGCCCCAGCATTTT. It yields the protein CASSRPPGQEHSNQPQHF.

V is TRBV4-1 and J is TRBJ1-1; D remains ambiguous. Looked up from germline, CDR1 is MGHRA and CDR2 is YSYEKL. Trimming removed 3 bases at V and 11 bases at J, with 22 bases between. The CDR3 runs to 15 residues. CDR3 loop: CASSHWFLRPWGAFF. Written as DNA, the CDR3 is TGCGCCAGCAGCCACTGGTTTCTACGGCCCTGGGGTGCTTTCTTT.

The V gene is TRBV29-1, the J gene TRBJ2-5; D unresolved. The CDR3 has 13 amino acids. V lost 4 bases and J 5 bases, leaving 14 bases between the germline ends. CDR1 is SQVTM, CDR2 ANQGSEA, per germline. Here the CDR3 reads CSVGMRRWETQYF. The CDR3 DNA follows: TGCAGCGTTGGGATGCGCCGGTGGGAGACCCAGTACTTC.

This sequence joins TRBV15 and TRBJ2-3, with D possibly TRBD2 on 5 matching bases. The germline gives CDR1 LNHNV, CDR2 YYDKDF (reference sequence). This CDR3 contains 15 residues. Trimming shortened V by 2 bases and J by 4 bases, and 13 bases separated the two germline ends. CDR3 DNA: TGTGCCACCAGCAGAATCGGGCCGAGGGCAGATACGCAGTATTTT. It codes for CATSRIGPRADTQYF.

This clonotype was counted only a few times. The V and J genes are TRBV7-9 and TRBJ2-5; no reliable D call. The J call may be incorrect, as the DNA end agrees better with TRBJ2-1. The CDR3 spans 14 residues. CDR1 is SEHNR and CDR2 is FQNEAQ in the germline V gene (reference sequence). The CDR3 is CASSLETVYNEQFF. CDR3 DNA sequence: TGTGCCAGCAGCTTAGAGACGGTGTACAATGAGCAGTTCTTC.

The chain uses TRBV10-3 and TRBJ1-2; 8 bases line up with TRBD1. Germline lookup yields CDR1 ENHRY and CDR2 SYGVKD. The CDR3 is 14 residues long. Germline trimming cut 5 bases from V and 3 bases from J; bases unmatched to any gene: 5. CDR3 protein: CAISRLDRDYGYTF. CDR3 bases: TGTGCCATCAGTAGACTGGACAGGGACTATGGCTACACCTTC.